The source of this TCR beta chain is a study of blood T cells in healthy people across ages. A second PCR, run for 7 to 11 cycles, used a sample-barcoded 5' primer plus a J-beta primer mix. TCRdb reprocessed the 5' RACE reads via MiXCR and lists one record per CDR3 protein. The data show around 1,000,000 distinct CDR3 sequences, with less than 25% seen just once and about 0.72% held by the top ten. Study-wide findings and caveats: Compared with aged donors, long-lived donors showed fewer expanded clones, suggesting selection. The diversity estimates, figures obtained from one million T cells, were considered underestimates.

Remarks on this clonotype: Its antigen is not identified. In this CDR3 the conserved last residue, phenylalanine or tryptophan, is missing, so a read error is likely.

These data also featured in a second study, about T cells of mothers and their children.

The TCR sequence derives from a girl aged 2-10 years in good health. The sample was blood.

CDR3: CASSVDYSGNTIYL. CDR3 nucleotides: TGTGCCAGCAGCGTAGATTACTCTGGAAACACCATATATTTG. The chain joins TRBV9 to TRBJ1-3, with D hard to call. Germline CDR1 SGDLS, CDR2 YYNGEE. Deletions cut 0 bases from V and 0 bases from J, with 4 bases between. The CDR3 sequence is 14 residues long.